The TCR beta chain under discussion was sequenced for a study of blood T cell repertoires in COVID-19. Turning to the study itself: Sources were T cells, B-cell-depleted T cells, or PBMCs; the material itself was cDNA or gDNA.

Repertoires were generated with immunoSEQ multiplex PCR, while TCRdb's copy carries only in-frame clones and drops some. The data hold fewer than 700,000 clones, with about 89% observed a single time. The trim removed 4 bases at V and 5 bases at J, leaving 8 bases unmatched. This CDR3 is 14 amino acids long. The germline V gene has CDR1 PRHDT and CDR2 FYEKMQ (reference sequence). The sample consisted of peripheral blood. The TCR comes from a woman aged 45-65 years with COVID-19, enrolled during active disease. The chain joins TRBV13 to TRBJ2-7; 7 nucleotides line up with TRBD1. The CDR3 here is CASSYGTDANEQYF. The CDR3 nucleotides are TGTGCCAGCAGCTATGGGACAGATGCTAACGAGCAGTACTTC.